The 18 T cell receptor beta chains listed next were all sequenced from one sample in a study of Graves' ophthalmopathy and Graves' hyperthyroidism (dated by TCRdb to the late 2010s). These reads were obtained on an Illumina HiSeq 2000. For repertoire sequencing, TCR beta CDR3 regions were amplified from RNA transcripts. The first round was an RT-PCR using HTBI primers with the Qiagen OneStep RT-PCR kit, and this first round was followed by a second-round multiplex PCR, then size selection and purification. TCRdb trimmed the raw reads at Q25, called clones with MiXCR and kept productive beta chains. Every CDR3 protein is listed once, alongside the most common genes and DNA of its rows. The sample table shows 500,000 to 700,000 distinct CDR3 sequences, and approximately 21% are seen once. The biggest ten clones account for roughly 7.4% of the sample. The specimen sequenced was peripheral blood. The receptors were sampled from a woman younger than 35 with stable Graves' hyperthyroidism. Some clones in this sample may be carry-over from other donors' samples. Donor details come from another sample of the same person, matched by shared clones.

This clonotype was observed at least ten times. The chain links TRBV6-1 to TRBJ2-5, with a possible D match to TRBD2 (6 bases). Germline CDR1 and CDR2: MNHNS and SASEGT. V lost 6 bases to trimming and J lost 3 bases, with 8 bases between them. The CDR3 is 12 amino acids. CDR3 in amino acids: CASRGLKETQYF. The CDR3 coding sequence is TGTGCCAGCAGGGGACTGAAAGAGACCCAGTACTTC.

This clonotype has at least ten counts. J is TRBJ2-2 and V is TRBV11-2; possible D gene TRBD2, 5 bases. V shed 5 bases and J shed 1 base, with 14 bases lying between them. The CDR3 contains 16 residues. The germline V gene has CDR1 SGHAT and CDR2 FQNNGV. The CDR3 DNA is TGTGCCAGCAGCCTGTCGGGGAATATGAACACCGGGGAGCTGTTTTTT. It yields the protein CASSLSGNMNTGELFF.

Ten or more counts support this clonotype. V and J are TRBV7-2 and TRBJ2-5, with TRBD2 matching 16 bases. Trimming removed 4 bases from V and 5 bases from J; junction bases left unmatched: 10. Germline loops: CDR1 SGHTA, CDR2 FQGNSA. The CDR3 is 18 amino acids. The CDR3 bases are TGTGCCAGCAGCTCAGGGACTAGCGGGGGGGCAGTAGGGGAGACCCAGTACTTC. Amino acid sequence: CASSSGTSGGAVGETQYF. Complete variable domain (other parts from reference TRBV7-2 and TRBJ2-5): GAGVSQSPSNKVTEKGKDVELRCDPISGHTALYWYRQSLGQGLEFLIYFQGNSAPDKSGLPSDRFSAERTGGSVSTLTIQRTQQEDSAVYLCASSSGTSGGAVGETQYFGPGTRLLVL.

This clonotype was found a few times. The chain couples TRBV5-1 to TRBJ2-7; D gene unclear. The CDR3 is 14 amino acids. V was trimmed by 0 bases and J by 6 bases, leaving 13 bases between them. Germline V lookup: CDR1 SGHRS, CDR2 YFSETQ. DNA for the CDR3: TGCGCCAGCAGCTTGGTTTCGGGCCTGGGCGAGCAGTACTTC. This translates into CASSLVSGLGEQYF.

A word on this clonotype: This may come from a read error, since a much larger clone is one base off. The rearrangement links TRBV7-9 to TRBJ1-1, with 8 bases identical to TRBD1. The CDR3 runs to 14 residues. The germline gives CDR1 SEHNR, CDR2 FQNEAQ (reference sequence). The CDR3 DNA sequence: TGTGCCAGCAGCTTTCGACAGGGGAACACTGAAGCTTGCTTT. It encodes CASSFRQGNTEACF.

This clonotype was observed a few times. The chain has TRBV5-1 and TRBJ2-5; tentative D call: TRBD2 (5 bases). The germline V gene encodes CDR1 SGHRS and CDR2 YFSETQ. This CDR3 has 14 amino acids. Trimming removed 1 base at V and 1 base at J, with 8 bases between. The CDR3 sequence: CASSLLGVQETQYF. CDR3 sequence (DNA): TGCGCCAGCAGCTTGTTGGGAGTCCAAGAGACCCAGTACTTC.

V and J are TRBV24-1 and TRBJ2-7; 8 bases align to TRBD1. In germline, CDR1 is KGHDR, CDR2 SFDVKD. CDR3 length equals 15 residues. With V trimmed by 4 bases and J by 4 bases, 8 bases remained unmatched. CDR3 sequence (DNA): TGTGCCACCAGTGACCCTCGCGGGACAGGATACGAGCAGTACTTC. Encoded protein: CATSDPRGTGYEQYF.

With respect to this clonotype: A much larger clone sits a single nucleotide away, making a read error possible. V and J are TRBV12-3 or TRBV12-4 and TRBJ2-2, with D perhaps assigned TRBD1 or TRBD2 (5 bases each). The length of the CDR3 is 13 residues. DNA for the CDR3: TGTGTCTCATGGGGGTCCGACACCGGGGAGCTGTGTTTT. It codes for CVSWGSDTGELCF.

This clonotype was found a few times. The genes are TRBV7-9 and TRBJ2-1, with unresolved D. Germline V CDR1 and CDR2: SEHNR, FQNEAQ (reference sequence). Trimming left V 5 bases short and J 6 bases short, with 11 bases between. The CDR3 extends over 13 amino acids. The CDR3 coding sequence is TGTGCCAGCAGCCGACTTCCAGGCAATGAGCAGTTCTTC. Protein: CASSRLPGNEQFF.

The chain combines TRBV30 with TRBJ2-7; 11 positions agree with TRBD1. CDR1 GTSNPN and CDR2 SVGIG come from the germline V gene (reference sequence). This CDR3 contains 12 residues. The V and J ends lost 6 bases and 7 bases, in that order; junction bases with no gene match: 5. CDR3 amino acids: CACGQGAGEQYF. The CDR3 DNA reads TGTGCCTGTGGACAGGGGGCTGGGGAGCAGTACTTC.

This clonotype was counted at least ten times. The V gene is TRBV12-3 or TRBV12-4, the J gene TRBJ2-2; D uncertain. The length of the CDR3 is 11 residues. V was trimmed by 7 bases and J by 6 bases, leaving 6 bases between them. The CDR3 loop reads CASTPAGELFF. Written as DNA, the CDR3 is TGTGCCAGCACCCCCGCCGGGGAGCTGTTTTTT.

In its sample, this clonotype was seen many times. The V and J genes are TRBV12-3 or TRBV12-4 and TRBJ2-7, with D maybe TRBD2 (6 bases). CDR3 length: 17 residues. The V end lost 5 bases, the J end lost 0 bases, and 20 bases lay between the germline ends. CDR3 in amino acids: CASSRLGSGGSSYEQYF. The DNA of the CDR3 is TGTGCCAGCAGTCGTCTCGGGAGCGGAGGGAGCTCCTACGAGCAGTACTTC.

This clonotype was picked up many times. The chain employs TRBV19 and TRBJ1-2, with D possibly TRBD1 on 5 matching bases. This CDR3 is built from 15 residues. Germline CDR1 reads LNHDA; CDR2 reads SQIVND (reference sequence). The V gene lost 8 bases and the J gene lost 1 base, with 17 bases spanning the gap. CDR3 DNA sequence: TGTGCCAGTTCTAAGACGGGACGAGATAACTATGGCTACACCTTC. Translated: CASSKTGRDNYGYTF.

This clonotype has ten or more counts. V gene TRBV27 combines with J gene TRBJ1-1, with TRBD1 matching over 9 bases. CDR3 length equals 15 residues. Germline CDR1 is MNHEY and CDR2 is SMNVEV (reference sequence). Trimming cost V 5 bases and J 3 bases; bases outside gene matches: 7. The chain's CDR3 is CASSPDRGGHTEAFF. In nucleotides, the CDR3 is TGTGCCAGCAGTCCGGACAGGGGTGGGCACACTGAAGCTTTCTTT.

This clonotype was observed many times. This chain links TRBV18 with TRBJ1-1, with D unclear. The CDR3 consists of 11 residues. The V end lost 8 bases, the J end lost 2 bases, and 6 bases lay between the germline ends. Germline V gives CDR1 KGHSH, CDR2 LQKENI. In DNA form, the CDR3 reads TGTGCCAGCAGTCCAAACACTGAAGCTTTCTTT. Residues: CASSPNTEAFF.

This chain uses TRBV30 with TRBJ1-3; D is unresolved. This CDR3 region has 15 residues. CDR1 GTSNPN and CDR2 SVGIG come from the germline V gene (reference sequence). Trimming pared 4 bases from V and 4 bases from J, leaving 17 bases between. CDR3 bases: TGTGCCTGGACCATCAGCGGGGTATCAGGAAACACCATATATTTT. As protein: CAWTISGVSGNTIYF.

The table lists this clonotype with many counts. The chain carries TRBV27 and TRBJ2-7; D unclear. V was clipped by 3 bases and J by 3 bases, with 12 bases between them. This CDR3 has 14 amino acids. From germline, CDR1 is MNHEY and CDR2 SMNVEV (reference sequence). The DNA for the CDR3 is TGTGCCAGCAGTTTTCGCAGGACCAACTACGAGCAGTACTTC. It encodes CASSFRRTNYEQYF.

The V call is TRBV7-3, the J call TRBJ1-1; no clear D gene. The CDR3 length is 13 residues. CDR1 is SGHTA, CDR2 FQGTGA, per germline. V lost 7 bases and J 1 base, leaving 10 bases between the germline ends. CDR3 in amino acids: CASTLGENTEAFF. Here the CDR3 DNA reads TGTGCCAGCACCCTAGGAGAGAACACTGAAGCTTTCTTT.